This T cell receptor beta chain derives from a study of graft-versus-host responses after intestinal transplantation. The overall study: The transplants performed in recipients were multivisceral, liver-intestinal, or isolated intestinal.

General study findings and limits: Peak levels of circulating GvH clones tracked with early post-transplant HvG declines.

Assay used: immunoSEQ multiplex PCR; TCRdb lists only in-frame clones, some missing. The sample has more than 40,000 clones, about 95% seen once; the top ten hold around 0.23%. On this clone: Its antigen is unknown. In the same sample, other DNA sequences code for this CDR3.

The clonotype comes from a human donor who was the organ donor for an intestinal transplant. The material was unstimulated CD8+ T cells sorted from spleen or lymph node cells, obtained before transplant.

For the CDR3, the DNA is TGTGCCAGCAGCTCCCGGGACAGGGACTACGAGCAGTACTTC. It yields the protein CASSSRDRDYEQYF. The genes are TRBV28 and TRBJ2-7; 9 bases are shared with TRBD1. V was pared by 6 bases and J by 3 bases, with 6 bases of the junction left unmatched. The germline V gene has CDR1 MDHEN and CDR2 SYDVKM. The CDR3 totals 14 residues.